The present TCR beta chain was sequenced within a study of spatial heterogeneity in lung cancer (dated by TCRdb to between 2018 and 2021). Background on the whole study: Beta-chain transcripts were consistently detected in greater numbers than alpha-chain transcripts, which likely reflects a higher abundance of beta-chain transcripts. TCR repertoire features were related to nonsynonymous mutation counts determined by whole-exome sequencing of tumor tissue. In non-small cell lung cancer, the study quantitatively compared TCR alpha and beta repertoires across several tumor regions, matched nontumor lung, and blood. In the raw uncorrected reads, each unique combination of TCR and UMI appeared more than ten times on average. Both alpha and beta chains were TCR-sequenced in samples taken at surgery, namely 220 tumor regions, approximately 63 matched nontumor lung samples and roughly 56 PBMC samples.

Beyond this particular receptor, the publication reports: Ubiquitous expanded tumor TCRs were detected in blood more often at tumor resection than at routine follow-up. Confirming at a functional level the hypothesis that regional TCRs recognize regional mutations was considered to require additional single-cell paired TCR alpha and beta sequencing.

This specimen's time point label, interpreted: sample taken at primary tumor resection. For TCR sequencing, whole RNA was extracted from tumor and nontumor lung tissue, or from cryopreserved PBMC samples, and no cell sorting was done. Donors were about 70 patients with early-stage, untreated non-small cell lung cancer from the lung TRACERx cohort. A patient was chosen for TCR sequencing only when enough RNA was available from at least two tumor regions. Only a few counts were recorded for this clonotype. The antigen this receptor binds is unknown. No clone much larger than this one lies a single base away; base qualities are absent. Library preparation was by 5' RACE. Sequencing instrument: NextSeq 500. To allow correction of PCR and sequencing errors, the TCR library protocol tagged every TCR cDNA molecule with a unique molecular identifier. On the study's bioinformatics: TCR identification, UMI-based error correction and CDR3 extraction were all carried out with Decombinator tools. TCRs above a frequency of 2 per 1,000, corresponding to the top 1% of the tumor frequency distribution, were defined as expanded. Each repertoire was subsampled 100 times to 5,000 TCRs, after which Renyi diversity was computed with the R vegan package. To build CDR3 similarity networks, amino acid triplet string-kernel similarity was used, and CDR3s were connected when their pairwise similarity was above 0.82. TCRdb ran its own pipeline on the public reads, namely fastp trimming at Q25 and MiXCR clone calling, and kept in-frame beta chains. Identical CDR3 proteins give one entry, which carries the most common genes and DNA. TCRdb, rather than the study authors, made the V and J calls. A total of 60,000 to 90,000 distinct CDR3 sequences appear in this sample, 13% of them only once. Approximately 7.2% of the sample comes from the top ten.

Taken from the germline V gene, the CDR1 and CDR2 loops are SGHRS and YFSETQ. The CDR3 holds 16 amino acids from the cysteine to the phenylalanine. Only the CDR3 region is kept as DNA, spanning 48 bases read in frame from base 1. From V the trimming removes 6 bases and from J it removes 3 bases, while the gene matches leave 9 bases of the junction unaccounted for. The sample was PBMCs, taken at surgery. The chain links TRBV5-1 with TRBJ2-3, with 11 bases matching TRBD2. The sequence came from a male donor with early-stage non-small cell lung cancer. The CDR3 sequence is CASTRGRLAGTDTQYF. The nucleotide sequence reads TGCGCCAGCACCCGGGGGAGACTAGCGGGGACAGATACGCAGTATTTT.